The rows below give T cell receptor beta chains drawn from one sample of a study of T-cell memory formation after mild COVID-19. MiXCR, applied by TCRdb to the 5' RACE reads, yields one record per CDR3 protein. The sample includes roughly 610,000 distinct CDR3 sequences, 17% seen only once; the top ten take just over 8%. The sample comprised PBMCs or a T cell subset sorted from them (not recorded which). The receptors here all came from an adult woman who had mild COVID-19 (a few samples of this study predate the infection). Cell type and time point are not known. CDR3s include the opening cysteine and the closing phenylalanine or tryptophan. D genes are given only for firm matches. Clone size is not always given. Where it is, it says once, few, many or a class for expanded clones.

TRBV6-1,TRBJ1-6,few,NA,CASSARGGSSYNSPLHF,TGTGCCAGCAGTGCCCGTGGGGGGAGCTCCTATAATTCACCCCTCCACTTT
TRBV6-1,TRBJ2-1,NA,TRBD2,CASKQREAHYNEQFF,TGTGCCAGCAAACAGCGGGAGGCCCATTACAATGAGCAGTTCTTC
TRBV7-6,TRBJ2-7,NA,TRBD1,CASSLAGTGIYEQYF,TGTGCCAGCAGCTTAGCCGGGACAGGGATTTACGAGCAGTACTTC
TRBV5-1,TRBJ2-5,few,TRBD1,CASSLALMTGPQETQYF,TGCGCCAGCAGCTTGGCCTTGATGACAGGGCCCCAAGAGACCCAGTACTTC
TRBV7-2,TRBJ1-6,few,NA,CASSRTVLNSPLHF,TGTGCCAGCAGCCGGACAGTTCTTAATTCACCCCTCCACTTT
TRBV3-1,TRBJ2-3,NA,NA,CASSHVGVWGSTDTQYF,TGTGCCAGCAGCCATGTGGGGGTCTGGGGGAGCACAGATACGCAGTATTTT
TRBV7-6,TRBJ2-2,NA,TRBD2,CASGAGVNTGELFF,TGTGCCAGCGGAGCGGGGGTGAACACCGGGGAGCTGTTTTTT
TRBV7-9,TRBJ1-1,NA,NA,CASSLNSPMNTEAFF,TGTGCCAGCAGCTTAAACAGCCCCATGAACACTGAAGCTTTCTTT
TRBV6-2/TRBV6-3,TRBJ2-7,NA,NA,CASAGSSHEQYF,TGTGCCAGCGCTGGGAGTAGCCACGAGCAGTACTTC
TRBV5-1,TRBJ2-2,NA,NA,CASSLFYSQNTGELFF,TGCGCCAGCAGCTTGTTTTACAGCCAGAACACCGGGGAGCTGTTTTTT
TRBV19,TRBJ2-1,many,NA,CASSRDRLQFF,TGTGCCAGTAGTCGCGACAGGCTTCAGTTCTTC
TRBV10-3,TRBJ1-3,many,TRBD1,CAIRSSTGVAGNTIYF,TGTGCCATCAGGTCGTCGACAGGGGTAGCTGGAAACACCATATATTTT
TRBV7-8,TRBJ1-1,few,NA,CASSLVKGRGGTEAFF,TGTGCCAGCAGCTTAGTCAAGGGGAGGGGAGGCACTGAAGCTTTCTTT
TRBV6-2/TRBV6-3,TRBJ2-5,NA,TRBD2,CASSYSGAGAPKTQYF,TGTGCCAGCAGTTACTCGGGAGCGGGGGCACCAAAGACCCAGTACTTC
TRBV12-3/TRBV12-4,TRBJ2-3,once,TRBD2,CASRGLAGAGDTQYF,TGTGCCAGCAGGGGCCTAGCGGGAGCCGGAGATACGCAGTATTTT
TRBV24-1,TRBJ1-2,few,NA,CATSDDAGEANYGYTF,TGTGCCACCAGTGATGACGCGGGGGAGGCAAACTATGGCTACACCTTC
TRBV7-2,TRBJ2-5,few,TRBD1,CASSFRGQGMETQYF,TGTGCCAGCAGCTTTAGGGGACAGGGGATGGAGACCCAGTACTTC
TRBV27,TRBJ2-1,NA,TRBD1,CASSFSTGGIYNEQFF,TGTGCCAGCAGTTTTTCCACAGGGGGCATCTACAATGAGCAGTTCTTC
TRBV5-1,TRBJ1-1,few,TRBD1,CASSLTSGGSAEAFF,TGCGCCAGCAGCTTGACATCAGGGGGCAGCGCTGAAGCTTTCTTT
TRBV20-1,TRBJ2-3,NA,NA,CSARVYPDTQYF,TGCAGTGCTAGGGTATACCCAGATACGCAGTATTTT
TRBV12-3/TRBV12-4,TRBJ1-1,NA,NA,CASTPWGGEAFF,TGTGCCAGCACCCCGTGGGGGGGCGAAGCTTTCTTT
TRBV7-9,TRBJ2-7,few,NA,CASSPSRPPYEQYF,TGTGCCAGCAGCCCCTCCAGGCCCCCCTACGAGCAGTACTTC
TRBV19,TRBJ2-2,NA,NA,CASSADPGPGELFF,TGTGCCAGTAGTGCCGACCCGGGTCCCGGGGAGCTGTTTTTT
TRBV6-6,TRBJ2-1,NA,NA,CASSERDKAYNEQFF,TGTGCCAGCAGCGAGCGGGACAAGGCATACAATGAGCAGTTCTTC
TRBV5-6,TRBJ2-7,many,TRBD1,CASSLGQGVYEQYF,TGCGCCAGCAGCTTGGGTCAGGGGGTCTACGAGCAGTACTTC
TRBV15,TRBJ2-3,many,NA,CATSRDRGLDTQYF,TGTGCCACCAGCAGAGATCGGGGTCTAGATACGCAGTATTTT
TRBV7-2,TRBJ2-5,many,TRBD1,CASSLLDRAPETQYF,TGTGCCAGCAGCTTATTGGACAGGGCCCCAGAGACCCAGTACTTC
TRBV7-8,TRBJ2-3,few,TRBD2,CASSLVLAGHTDTQYF,TGTGCCAGCAGCTTAGTCCTAGCGGGACACACAGATACGCAGTATTTT
TRBV25-1,TRBJ2-2,few,NA,CASSADWDTGELFF,TGTGCCAGCAGTGCCGACTGGGACACCGGGGAGCTGTTTTTT